The 9 T cell receptor beta chains below come from one sample, sequenced in a study of breast tumors, draining lymph nodes, adjacent tissues. Axillary draining lymph nodes of breast cancer patients supplied the node samples. TCRdb processed the multiplex PCR reads anew with MiXCR; each CDR3 protein has one entry. The data contain approximately 100,000 distinct CDR3 sequences, 21% of them singletons. The specimen was axillary lymph node tissue. These receptors were taken from a female donor with breast cancer. Some clones in this sample may be carry-over from other donors' samples.

Comments on this clonotype: It may be a read error: a sequence one base away is much more abundant. This is likely a read error, given that the CDR3 carries no conserved phenylalanine or tryptophan at its end. The V call is TRBV12-5, the J call TRBJ2-1; the match to TRBD2 covers 9 bases. Germline V lookup: CDR1 LGHNT, CDR2 FRNRAP. The CDR3 extends over 15 amino acids. The J segment lost 4 bases and the V segment lost 7 bases, leaving 8 bases of the junction unmatched. CDR3 in amino acids: CASAAGGGKYNEQFL. The CDR3, as DNA: TGTGCTAGTGCCGCGGGGGGGGGCAAGTACAATGAGCAGTTCCTC.

The genes are TRBV6-5 and TRBJ2-7, with D maybe TRBD2 (6 bases). Germline CDR1 and CDR2: MNHEY and SVGAGI. With 3 bases removed from V and 5 bases from J, the gap between germline ends came to 14 bases. The CDR3 is 14 residues long. This chain's CDR3 is CASSYGAGINEQYF. DNA for the CDR3: TGTGCCAGCAGTTATGGAGCGGGTATCAACGAGCAGTACTTC.

This clonotype was observed at least ten times. V gene TRBV20-1 combines with J gene TRBJ2-7, with 10 bases matching TRBD2. V lost 5 bases and J lost 3; bases outside the gene matches: 4. The germline V gene has CDR1 DFQATT and CDR2 SNEGSKA (reference sequence). The CDR3 is 13 amino acids. Written as DNA, the CDR3 is TGCAGTGCTTGGACTAGCGGATACTACGAGCAGTACTTC. Amino acids: CSAWTSGYYEQYF.

This clonotype appeared many times. V gene TRBV5-1 combines with J gene TRBJ2-5; D is perhaps TRBD2 (5 bases). The germline V gene encodes CDR1 SGHRS and CDR2 YFSETQ. The CDR3 length is 13 residues. V dropped 0 bases and J dropped 7 bases, with 10 bases sitting between them. Here the CDR3 reads CASSLEDLTTQYF. CDR3 sequence (DNA): TGCGCCAGCAGCTTGGAGGACTTGACGACCCAGTACTTC.

This clonotype was picked up many times. V usage is TRBV10-3 and J usage is TRBJ1-3, with 8 nucleotides matching TRBD1. CDR1 is ENHRY and CDR2 is SYGVKD in the germline V gene. This CDR3 comprises 15 residues. V shed 0 bases and J 6 bases; nucleotides not matched to a gene: 4. CDR3 coding DNA: TGTGCCATCAGTGAGTCTGCAGGGGGCGAAAACACCATATATTTT. Translated: CAISESAGGENTIYF.

This clonotype has ten or more counts. J is TRBJ2-5 and V is TRBV29-1; D unresolved. Germline values: CDR1 SQVTM, CDR2 ANQGSEA. The CDR3 is 13 amino acids. The V and J ends lost 6 bases and 0 bases respectively, with 11 bases between them. In DNA form, the CDR3 reads TGCAGCGTCGCGATAACGAACCAAGAGACCCAGTACTTC. Protein sequence: CSVAITNQETQYF.

The J gene is TRBJ1-2, the V gene TRBV10-3; the D is unclear. Trimming took off 2 bases at V and 4 bases at J, with 11 bases between the two ends. This CDR3 spans 14 amino acids. Per the germline V gene, CDR1 is ENHRY and CDR2 is SYGVKD. The CDR3, as DNA: TGTGCCATCAGTGAGATCCCCTACACCTATGGCTACACCTTC. Its translation is CAISEIPYTYGYTF.

This clonotype was detected ten times or more. The gene calls are TRBV29-1 and TRBJ1-2, with D possibly TRBD1 on 5 matching bases. The CDR3 has 11 amino acids. CDR1 is SQVTM and CDR2 is ANQGSEA in the germline V gene. Trimming took off 5 bases at V and 8 bases at J, with 12 bases between the two ends. The CDR3 sequence is CSVPGTQGYTF. For the CDR3, the DNA is TGCAGCGTTCCCGGGACTCAAGGCTACACCTTC.

This clonotype came up many times. V and J are TRBV20-1 and TRBJ2-1; possible D gene TRBD2, 6 bases. V lost 3 bases and J lost 6, with 9 bases in between. Per the germline V gene, CDR1 is DFQATT and CDR2 is SNEGSKA (reference sequence). The length of the CDR3 is 12 residues. The CDR3 DNA reads as TGCAGTGCTAGCGGGAGTTCCAATGAGCAGTTCTTC. It yields the protein CSASGSSNEQFF.